This T cell receptor (beta chain) originates from a study of patients with pleural tuberculosis. TCRdb recomputed calls from the reads with MiXCR, one row per CDR3 protein. This table holds just under 30,000 distinct CDR3 sequences, under 20% found once. This clonotype appeared many times. The receptor was isolated from a human donor with pleural tuberculosis. Material for sequencing was peripheral blood.

DNA for the CDR3: TGTGCCAGCAGTACTCGACTAGCGGGAGTAAGAACCGGGGAGCTGTTTTTT. Its translation: CASSTRLAGVRTGELFF. The chain joins TRBV28 to TRBJ2-2, with TRBD2 identical over 12 bases. Trimming cost V 5 bases and J 5 bases; bases outside gene matches: 9. This CDR3 is built from 17 residues. Germline assignment: CDR1 MDHEN and CDR2 SYDVKM.